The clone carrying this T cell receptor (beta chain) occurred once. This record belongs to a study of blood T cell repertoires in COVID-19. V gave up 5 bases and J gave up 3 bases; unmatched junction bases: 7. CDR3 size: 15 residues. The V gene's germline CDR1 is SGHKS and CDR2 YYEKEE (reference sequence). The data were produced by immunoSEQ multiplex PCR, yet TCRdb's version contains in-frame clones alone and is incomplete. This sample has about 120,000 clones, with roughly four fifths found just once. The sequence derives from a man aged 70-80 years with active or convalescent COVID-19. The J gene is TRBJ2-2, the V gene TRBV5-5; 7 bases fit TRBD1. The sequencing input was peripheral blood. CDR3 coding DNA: TGTGCCAGCAGTCGACAGGGAAGGGACACCGGGGAGCTGTTTTTT. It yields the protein CASSRQGRDTGELFF.